The present T cell receptor (beta chain) was sequenced within a study of blood T cell repertoires in COVID-19. Study-wide background: Specimens from acute and convalescent COVID-19 originated in the United States, Italy and Spain. From T cells, B-cell-depleted T cells, or PBMCs came the material, which was cDNA or gDNA.

In the authors' workflow: Amplification of reference gene primers provided the estimated nucleated cell counts. Libraries were prepared by immunoSEQ multiplex PCR; TCRdb keeps only in-frame clonotypes and omits some of them. That table furnishes V, J and clone size, whereas the DNA furnished D and trimming. The sample shows tens of thousands of clones, roughly four fifths of them seen only once. The sequence was obtained from an elderly man with acute or convalescent COVID-19. Sequenced material: peripheral blood.

CDR3 in DNA: TGTGCCAGCAATCATCCTCGGGGGGGCCAAGAGACCCAGTACTTC. Its translation: CASNHPRGGQETQYF. The gene calls are TRBV2 and TRBJ2-5; 8 bases are shared with TRBD2. The CDR3 consists of 15 residues. The trim removed 7 bases at V and 1 base at J, leaving 8 bases unmatched. Germline-derived CDR1 and CDR2 are SNHLY and FYNNEI.